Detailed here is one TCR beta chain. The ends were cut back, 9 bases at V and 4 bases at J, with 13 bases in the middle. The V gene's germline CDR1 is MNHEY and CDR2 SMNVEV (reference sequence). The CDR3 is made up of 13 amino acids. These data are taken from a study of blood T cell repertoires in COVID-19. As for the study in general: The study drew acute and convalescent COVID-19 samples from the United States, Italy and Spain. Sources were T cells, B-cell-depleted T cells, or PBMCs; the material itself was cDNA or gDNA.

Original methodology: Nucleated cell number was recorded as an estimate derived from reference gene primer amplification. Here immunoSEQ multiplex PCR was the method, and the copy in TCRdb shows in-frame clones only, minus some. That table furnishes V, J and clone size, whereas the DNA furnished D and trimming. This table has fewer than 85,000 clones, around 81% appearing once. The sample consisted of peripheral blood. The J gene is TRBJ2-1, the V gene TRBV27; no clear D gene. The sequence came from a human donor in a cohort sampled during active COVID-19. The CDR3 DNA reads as TGTGCCAGTGCCACCACAGCTTACAATGAGCAGTTCTTC. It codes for CASATTAYNEQFF.